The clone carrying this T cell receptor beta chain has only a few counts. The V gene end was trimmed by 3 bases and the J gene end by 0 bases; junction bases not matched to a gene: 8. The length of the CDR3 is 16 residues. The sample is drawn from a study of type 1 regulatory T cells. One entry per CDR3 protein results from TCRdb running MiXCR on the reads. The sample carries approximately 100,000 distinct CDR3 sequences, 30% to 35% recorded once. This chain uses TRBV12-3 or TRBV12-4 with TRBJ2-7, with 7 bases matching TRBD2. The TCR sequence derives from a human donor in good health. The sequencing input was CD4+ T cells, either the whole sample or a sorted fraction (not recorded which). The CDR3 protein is CASSFVDAGASYEQYF. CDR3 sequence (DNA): TGTGCCAGCAGTTTTGTCGACGCGGGAGCCTCCTACGAGCAGTACTTC.